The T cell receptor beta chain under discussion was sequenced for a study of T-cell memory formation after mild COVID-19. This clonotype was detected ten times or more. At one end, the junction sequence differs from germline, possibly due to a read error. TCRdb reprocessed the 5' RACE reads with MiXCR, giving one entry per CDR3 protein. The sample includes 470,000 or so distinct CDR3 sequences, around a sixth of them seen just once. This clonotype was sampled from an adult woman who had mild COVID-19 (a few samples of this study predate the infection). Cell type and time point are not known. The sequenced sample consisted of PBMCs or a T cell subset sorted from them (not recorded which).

CDR3 sequence reads: CASSLAGVGTDTQYF. CDR3 nucleotide sequence: TGTGCCAGCAGCCTAGCGGGAGTAGGCACAGATACGCAGTATTTT. The chain couples TRBV7-2 to TRBJ2-3; 10 nucleotides match TRBD2. CDR1 and CDR2 (germline): SGHTA, FQGNSA. CDR3 length equals 15 residues.